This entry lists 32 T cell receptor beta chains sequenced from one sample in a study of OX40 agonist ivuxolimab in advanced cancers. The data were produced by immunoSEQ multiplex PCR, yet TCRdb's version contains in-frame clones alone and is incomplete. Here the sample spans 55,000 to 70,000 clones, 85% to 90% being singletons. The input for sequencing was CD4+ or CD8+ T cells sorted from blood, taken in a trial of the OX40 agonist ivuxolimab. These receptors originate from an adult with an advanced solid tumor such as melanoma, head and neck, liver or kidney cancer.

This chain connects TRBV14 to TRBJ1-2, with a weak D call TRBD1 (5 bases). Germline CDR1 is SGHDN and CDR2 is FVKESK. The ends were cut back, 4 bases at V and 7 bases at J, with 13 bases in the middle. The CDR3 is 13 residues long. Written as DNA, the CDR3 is TGTGCCAGCAGCCCGGCGGGGCCGAGTGGCTACACCTTC. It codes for CASSPAGPSGYTF.

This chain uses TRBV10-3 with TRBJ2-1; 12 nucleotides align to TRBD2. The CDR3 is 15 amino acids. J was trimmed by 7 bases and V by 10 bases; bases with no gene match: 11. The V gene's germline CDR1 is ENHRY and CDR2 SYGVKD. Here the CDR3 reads CATSLAGGPENEQFF. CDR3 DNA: TGTGCCACCTCGCTAGCGGGGGGGCCGGAGAATGAGCAGTTCTTC.

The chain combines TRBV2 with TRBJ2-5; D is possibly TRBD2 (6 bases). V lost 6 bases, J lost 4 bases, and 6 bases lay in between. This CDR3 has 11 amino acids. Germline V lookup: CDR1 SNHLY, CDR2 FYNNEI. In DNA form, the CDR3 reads TGTGCCAGCAGGGGAGGAGAGACCCAGTACTTC. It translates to CASRGGETQYF.

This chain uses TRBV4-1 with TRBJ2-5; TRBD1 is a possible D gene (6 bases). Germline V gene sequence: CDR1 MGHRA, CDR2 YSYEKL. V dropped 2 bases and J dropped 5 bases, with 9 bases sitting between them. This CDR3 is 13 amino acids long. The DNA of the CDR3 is TGCGCCAGCAGCCAATGGACAGCCGAGACCCAGTACTTC. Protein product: CASSQWTAETQYF.

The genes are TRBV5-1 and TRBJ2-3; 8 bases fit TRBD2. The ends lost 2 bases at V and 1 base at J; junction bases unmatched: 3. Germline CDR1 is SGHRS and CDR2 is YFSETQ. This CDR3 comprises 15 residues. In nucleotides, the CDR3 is TGCGCCAGCAGCTTCGGTAGCGGGGGCACAGATACGCAGTATTTT. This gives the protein CASSFGSGGTDTQYF.

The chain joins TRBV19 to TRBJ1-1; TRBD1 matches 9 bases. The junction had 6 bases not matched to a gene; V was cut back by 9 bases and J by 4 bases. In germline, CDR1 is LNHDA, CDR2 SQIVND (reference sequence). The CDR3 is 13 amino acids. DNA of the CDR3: TGTGCCAGCAGGGACAGGGCGAGCACTGAAGCTTTCTTT. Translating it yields CASRDRASTEAFF.

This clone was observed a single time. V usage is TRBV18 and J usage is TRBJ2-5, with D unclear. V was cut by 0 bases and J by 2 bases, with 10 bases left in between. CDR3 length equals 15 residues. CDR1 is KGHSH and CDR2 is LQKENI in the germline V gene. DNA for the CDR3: TGTGCCAGCTCACCACCGAAGAGGAGTCAAGAGACCCAGTACTTC. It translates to CASSPPKRSQETQYF.

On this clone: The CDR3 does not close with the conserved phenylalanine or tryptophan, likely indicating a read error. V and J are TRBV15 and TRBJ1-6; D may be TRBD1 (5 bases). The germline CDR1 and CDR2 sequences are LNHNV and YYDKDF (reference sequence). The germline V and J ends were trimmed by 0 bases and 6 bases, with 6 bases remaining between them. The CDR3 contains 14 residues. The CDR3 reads CATSRDRVNSPLHL. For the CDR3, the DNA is TGTGCCACCAGCAGAGACAGGGTTAATTCACCCCTCCACCTT.

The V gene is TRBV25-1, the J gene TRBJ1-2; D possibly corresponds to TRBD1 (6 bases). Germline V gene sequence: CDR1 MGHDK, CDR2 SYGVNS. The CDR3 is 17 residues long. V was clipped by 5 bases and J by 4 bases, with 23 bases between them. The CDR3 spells CASSPPGAAETTYGYTF. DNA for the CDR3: TGTGCCAGCAGTCCCCCGGGGGCCGCCGAGACGACCTATGGCTACACCTTC.

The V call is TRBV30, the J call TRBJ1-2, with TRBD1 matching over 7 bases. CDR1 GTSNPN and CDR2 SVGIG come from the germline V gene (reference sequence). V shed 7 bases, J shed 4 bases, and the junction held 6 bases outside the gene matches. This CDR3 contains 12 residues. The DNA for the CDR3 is TGTGCCTACAGGGGCGCTCCCTATGGCTACACCTTC. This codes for CAYRGAPYGYTF. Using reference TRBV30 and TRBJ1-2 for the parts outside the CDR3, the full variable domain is SQTIHQWPATLVQPVGSPLSLECTVEGTSNPNLYWYRQAAGRGLQLLFYSVGIGQISSEVPQNLSASRPQDRQFILSSKKLLLSDSGFYLCAYRGAPYGYTFGSGTRLTVV.

The chain's CDR3 is CASSIGQNTEAFF. CDR3 coding DNA: TGCGCCAGCAGCATCGGACAGAACACTGAAGCTTTCTTT. The chain couples TRBV5-1 to TRBJ1-1, with D perhaps TRBD1 (5 bases). The CDR3 has 13 amino acids. The V gene lost 4 bases and the J gene lost 1 base, with 8 bases spanning the gap. Germline V gene sequence: CDR1 SGHRS, CDR2 YFSETQ. Looking up the rest from reference TRBV5-1 and TRBJ1-1 gives the full variable domain: KAGVTQTPRYLIKTRGQQVTLSCSPISGHRSVSWYQQTPGQGLQFLFEYFSETQRNKGNFPGRFSGRQFSNSRSEMNVSTLELGDSALYLCASSIGQNTEAFFGQGTRLTVV.

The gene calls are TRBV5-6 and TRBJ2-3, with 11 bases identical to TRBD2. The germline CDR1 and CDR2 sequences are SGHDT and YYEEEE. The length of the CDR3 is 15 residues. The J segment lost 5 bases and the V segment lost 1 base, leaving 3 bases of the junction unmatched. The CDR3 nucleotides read TGTGCCAGCAGCTTGCCTAGCGGGGGGCGAGATACGCAGTATTTT. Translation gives CASSLPSGGRDTQYF.

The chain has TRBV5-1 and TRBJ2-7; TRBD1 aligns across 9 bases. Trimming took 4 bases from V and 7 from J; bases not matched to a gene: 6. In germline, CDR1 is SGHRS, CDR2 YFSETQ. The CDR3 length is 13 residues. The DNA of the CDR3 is TGCGCCAGCAGCGGCGGACAGGGGTTGGAGCAGTACTTC. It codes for CASSGGQGLEQYF.

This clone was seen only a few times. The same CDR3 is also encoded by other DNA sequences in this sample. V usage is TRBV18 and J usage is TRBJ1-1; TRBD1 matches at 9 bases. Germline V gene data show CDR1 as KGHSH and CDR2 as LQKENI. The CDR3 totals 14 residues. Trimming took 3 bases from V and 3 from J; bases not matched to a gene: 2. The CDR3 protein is CASSPDRGDTEAFF. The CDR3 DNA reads TGTGCCAGCTCACCCGACAGGGGGGACACTGAAGCTTTCTTT.

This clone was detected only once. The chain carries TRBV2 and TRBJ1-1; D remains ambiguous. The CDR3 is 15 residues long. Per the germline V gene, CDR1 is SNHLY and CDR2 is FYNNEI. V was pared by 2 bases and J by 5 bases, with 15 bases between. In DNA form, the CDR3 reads TGTGCCAGCAGTGAAACCGGGGTTAAACGGACTGAAGCTTTCTTT. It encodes CASSETGVKRTEAFF.

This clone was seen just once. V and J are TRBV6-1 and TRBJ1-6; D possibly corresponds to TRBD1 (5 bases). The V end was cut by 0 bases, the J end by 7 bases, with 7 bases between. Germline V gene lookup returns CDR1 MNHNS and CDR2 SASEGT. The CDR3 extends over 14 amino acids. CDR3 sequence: CASSEARGNSPLHF. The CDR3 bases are TGTGCCAGCAGTGAAGCCCGGGGGAATTCACCCCTCCACTTT.

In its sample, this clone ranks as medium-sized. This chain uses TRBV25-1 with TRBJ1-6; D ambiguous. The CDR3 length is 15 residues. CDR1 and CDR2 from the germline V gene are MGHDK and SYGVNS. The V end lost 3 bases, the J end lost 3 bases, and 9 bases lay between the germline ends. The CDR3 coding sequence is TGTGCCAGCAGTGAGAGGGAGGTCTATAATTCACCCCTCCACTTT. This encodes CASSEREVYNSPLHF.

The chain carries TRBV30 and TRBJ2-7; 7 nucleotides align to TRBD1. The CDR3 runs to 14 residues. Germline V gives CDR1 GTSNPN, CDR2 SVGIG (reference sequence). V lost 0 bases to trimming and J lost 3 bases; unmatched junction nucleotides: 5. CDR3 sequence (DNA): TGTGCCTGGAGTGTAGGGACAGCCATCTACGAGCAGTACTTC. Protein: CAWSVGTAIYEQYF.

DNA for the CDR3: TGTGCCAGCAGTGACGGTCAGGGGGAAACCGGGGAGCTGTTTTTT. It specifies CASSDGQGETGELFF. This chain joins TRBV2 and TRBJ2-2; 7 nucleotides agree with TRBD1. The junction had 6 bases not matched to a gene; V was cut back by 3 bases and J by 5 bases. Germline CDR1 is SNHLY and CDR2 is FYNNEI. This CDR3 comprises 15 residues.

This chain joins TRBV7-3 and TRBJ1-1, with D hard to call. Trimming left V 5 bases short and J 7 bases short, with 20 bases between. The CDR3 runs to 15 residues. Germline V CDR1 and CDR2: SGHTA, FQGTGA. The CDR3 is CASSLNIGPGVEAFF. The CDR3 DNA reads TGTGCCAGCAGCCTTAATATCGGGCCAGGAGTTGAAGCTTTCTTT. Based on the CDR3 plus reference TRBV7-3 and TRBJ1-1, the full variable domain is GAGVSQTPSNKVTEKGKYVELRCDPISGHTALYWYRQSLGQGPEFLIYFQGTGAADDSGLPNDRFFAVRPEGSVSTLKIQRTERGDSAVYLCASSLNIGPGVEAFFGQGTRLTVV.

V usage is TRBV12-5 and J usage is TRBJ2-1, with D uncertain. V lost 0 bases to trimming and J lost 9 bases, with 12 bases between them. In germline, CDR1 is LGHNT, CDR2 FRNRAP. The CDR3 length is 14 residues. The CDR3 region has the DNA TGTGCTAGTGGTTTGGTACAAGGTGGAGCTGAGCAGTTCTTC. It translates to CASGLVQGGAEQFF.

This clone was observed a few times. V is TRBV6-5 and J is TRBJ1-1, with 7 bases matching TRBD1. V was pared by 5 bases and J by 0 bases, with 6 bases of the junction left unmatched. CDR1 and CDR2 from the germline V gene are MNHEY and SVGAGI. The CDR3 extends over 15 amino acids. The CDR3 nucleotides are TGTGCCAGCAGTCGCGGGGACAGATTGAACACTGAAGCTTTCTTT. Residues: CASSRGDRLNTEAFF.

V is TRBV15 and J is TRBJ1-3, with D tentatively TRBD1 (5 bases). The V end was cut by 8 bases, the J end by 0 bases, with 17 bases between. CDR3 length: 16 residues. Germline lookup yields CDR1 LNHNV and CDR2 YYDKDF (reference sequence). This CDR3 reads CATQSPGQVSGNTIYF. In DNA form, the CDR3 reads TGTGCCACCCAAAGTCCAGGGCAGGTCTCTGGAAACACCATATATTTT.

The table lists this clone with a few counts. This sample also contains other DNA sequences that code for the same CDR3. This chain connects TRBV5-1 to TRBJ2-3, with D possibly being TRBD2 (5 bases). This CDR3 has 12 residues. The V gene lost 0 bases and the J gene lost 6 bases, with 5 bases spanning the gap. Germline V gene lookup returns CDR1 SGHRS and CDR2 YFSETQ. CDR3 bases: TGCGCCAGCAGCTTGGCGGGGGATACGCAGTATTTT. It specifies CASSLAGDTQYF.

In nucleotides, the CDR3 is TGCGCCAGCAGCCCCGGGACAGGGCGGCAGCCCCAGCATTTT. It specifies CASSPGTGRQPQHF. The V and J genes are TRBV5-1 and TRBJ1-5, with 9 bases identical to TRBD1. This CDR3 spans 14 amino acids. The germline V gene encodes CDR1 SGHRS and CDR2 YFSETQ. J gave up 7 bases and V 4 bases, and 6 bases lay outside the gene matches.

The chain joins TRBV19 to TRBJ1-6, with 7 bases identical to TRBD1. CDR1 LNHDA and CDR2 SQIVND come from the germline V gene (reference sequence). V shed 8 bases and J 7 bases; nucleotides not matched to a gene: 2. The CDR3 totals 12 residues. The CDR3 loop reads CASWDSNSPLHF. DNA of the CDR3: TGTGCCAGTTGGGACAGCAATTCACCCCTCCACTTT.

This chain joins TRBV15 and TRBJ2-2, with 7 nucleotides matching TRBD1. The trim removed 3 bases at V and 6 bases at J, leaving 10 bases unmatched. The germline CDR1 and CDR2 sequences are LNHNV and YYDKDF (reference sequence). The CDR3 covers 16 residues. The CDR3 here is CATSRKTGWIPGELFF. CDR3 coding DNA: TGTGCCACCAGCAGGAAGACAGGGTGGATTCCCGGGGAGCTGTTTTTT. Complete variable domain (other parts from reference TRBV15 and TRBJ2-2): DAMVIQNPRYQVTQFGKPVTLSCSQTLNHNVMYWYQQKSSQAPKLLFHYYDKDFNNEADTPDNFQSRRPNTSFCFLDIRSPGLGDTAMYLCATSRKTGWIPGELFFGEGSRLTVL.

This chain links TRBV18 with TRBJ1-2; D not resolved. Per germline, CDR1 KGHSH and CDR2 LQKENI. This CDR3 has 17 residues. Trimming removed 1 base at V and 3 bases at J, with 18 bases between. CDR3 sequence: CASSPLRRTERDYGYTF. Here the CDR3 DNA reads TGTGCCAGCTCACCACTACGTCGGACGGAACGCGACTATGGCTACACCTTC.

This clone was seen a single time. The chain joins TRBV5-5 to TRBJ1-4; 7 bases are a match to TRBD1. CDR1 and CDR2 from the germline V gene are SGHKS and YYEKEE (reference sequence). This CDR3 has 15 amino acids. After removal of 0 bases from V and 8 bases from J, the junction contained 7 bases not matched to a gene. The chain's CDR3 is CASSLAGAGGEKLFF. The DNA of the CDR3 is TGTGCCAGCAGCTTGGCGGGGGCAGGGGGAGAAAAACTGTTTTTT.

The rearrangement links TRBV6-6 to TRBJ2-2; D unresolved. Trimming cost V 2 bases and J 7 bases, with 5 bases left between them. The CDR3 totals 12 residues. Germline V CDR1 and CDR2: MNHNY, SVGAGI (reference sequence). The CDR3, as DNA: TGTGCCAGCAGTTACGCAGACGGGGAGCTGTTTTTT. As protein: CASSYADGELFF.

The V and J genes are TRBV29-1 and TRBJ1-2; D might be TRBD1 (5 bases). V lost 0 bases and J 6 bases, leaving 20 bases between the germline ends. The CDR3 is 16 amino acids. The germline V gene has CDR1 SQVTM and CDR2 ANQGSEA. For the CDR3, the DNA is TGCAGCGTTGAAGATTGGGGGGGGTCACGGTGGAATGGCTACACCTTC. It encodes CSVEDWGGSRWNGYTF.

For the CDR3, the DNA is TGTGCCAGCAGCCAAGATAGGGCGGGACTAGGAACAGATACGCAGTATTTT. Amino acids: CASSQDRAGLGTDTQYF. The rearrangement joins TRBV14 to TRBJ2-3; 8 bases are a match to TRBD2. The germline CDR1 and CDR2 sequences are SGHDN and FVKESK. V lost 0 bases and J lost 3; bases outside the gene matches: 8. The CDR3 runs 17 residues.